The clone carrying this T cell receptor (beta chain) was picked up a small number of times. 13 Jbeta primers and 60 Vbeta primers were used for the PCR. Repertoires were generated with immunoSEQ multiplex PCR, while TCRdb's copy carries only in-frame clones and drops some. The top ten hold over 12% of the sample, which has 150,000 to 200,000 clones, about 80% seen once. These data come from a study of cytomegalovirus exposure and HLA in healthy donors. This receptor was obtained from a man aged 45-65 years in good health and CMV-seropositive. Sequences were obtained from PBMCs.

CDR3 DNA: TGTGCCAGCAGCGAGTACAGGGCAACCTCTGGAAACACCATATATTTT. It is translated as CASSEYRATSGNTIYF. The chain is built from TRBV7-2 and TRBJ1-3, with D tentatively TRBD1 (6 bases). The germline V gene has CDR1 SGHTA and CDR2 FQGNSA. The V gene lost 5 bases and the J gene lost 0 bases, with 14 bases spanning the gap. The CDR3 covers 16 residues.